This TCR beta chain was sequenced in a study of T cell repertoires in cytomegalovirus infection. Overall study context: Based on public TCR beta signatures, there were indications of CMV infection and of a matching HLA type. Overall study results and limits: CMV carriers having the relevant HLA were flagged by cumulative public TCR beta family frequency.

A remark on this clonotype: The antigen is unknown.

V shed 0 bases, J shed 3 bases, and the junction held 4 bases outside the gene matches. Germline loops: CDR1 SGHAT, CDR2 FQDESV (reference sequence). The length of the CDR3 is 15 residues. TCRdb fed the reads into MiXCR, producing one record per CDR3 protein. The data show 150,000 to 200,000 distinct CDR3 sequences, under 30% seen once. This chain joins TRBV11-1 and TRBJ2-7; 8 positions match TRBD1. The TCR comes from a human donor in good health (CMV status not recorded). Some clones in this sample may be carry-over from other donors' samples. Sequenced sample: PBMCs. CDR3 region: CASSLASGTGYEQYF. The CDR3 DNA sequence: TGTGCCAGCAGCTTAGCGTCCGGGACAGGCTACGAGCAGTACTTC. Filled out from reference TRBV11-1 and TRBJ2-7, the complete variable domain reads EAEVAQSPRYKITEKSQAVAFWCDPISGHATLYWYRQILGQGPELLVQFQDESVVDDSQLPKDRFSAERLKGVDSTLKIQPAELGDSAMYLCASSLASGTGYEQYFGPGTRLTVT.